The clone carrying this T cell receptor beta chain was recorded at least ten times. Its antigen remains unknown. CDR1 SGHRS and CDR2 YFSETQ come from the germline V gene. The ends lost 0 bases at V and 7 bases at J; junction bases unmatched: 7. This CDR3 has 15 amino acids. MiXCR was run by TCRdb on the 5' RACE reads, yielding one entry per CDR3 protein. This repertoire shows roughly 720,000 distinct CDR3 sequences, 15% to 20% found once; its top ten account for under 15%. The sample is drawn from a study of identical twins. Study-level points and caveats: When twins shared out-of-frame alpha sequences, those sequences had excess low generation probability. Beta out-of-frame sequences showed weaker excess twin sharing. The analysis was cross-sectional rather than longitudinal within donors. Fewer insertions were carried by abundant cord blood beta clonotypes, but none was seen in memory repertoires.

The sample was also reused in another study, on T cells expressing NK-cell markers.

The receptor comes from a woman younger than 30 in good health. V gene TRBV5-1 combines with J gene TRBJ2-1, with TRBD2 matching 7 bases. What was sequenced was PBMCs. CDR3 sequence (DNA): TGCGCCAGCAGCTTGGTGATAGCGGGTCGAAATGAGCAGTTCTTC. Residues: CASSLVIAGRNEQFF.